A single T cell receptor (beta chain) is shown here with its context. The CDR3 spans 17 residues. In germline, CDR1 is LGHNA, CDR2 YSLEER. V lost 0 bases, J lost 4 bases, and 16 bases lay in between. The data stem from a study of beta chain features in type 1 diabetes. What was sequenced were expressed TCRB transcripts, since all of the isolated RNA had been reverse transcribed. Some clones are missing from TCRdb's copy, which holds only in-frame ones; the method was immunoSEQ multiplex PCR. Here the sample spans about 220,000 clones, about a tenth being singletons. Sequenced material: central memory CD4+ T cells from blood. The V gene is TRBV4-3, the J gene TRBJ2-1; a possible D gene is TRBD2 (6 bases). This clonotype originated in a man younger than 30 in good health. DNA of the CDR3: TGCGCCAGCAGCCAAGATCTTCGTGGACTACCATACAATGAGCAGTTCTTC. Protein product: CASSQDLRGLPYNEQFF.